A single T cell receptor (beta chain) is shown here with its context. This specimen comes from a study of T cell responses to AZD1222 COVID-19 vaccine. Sequencing used immunoSEQ multiplex PCR; TCRdb keeps in-frame clones, though not all of them. The repertoire consists of 100,000 to 150,000 clones, with roughly 91% occurring once and the leading ten covering more than 1%. J was trimmed by 4 bases and V by 4 bases; bases with no gene match: 2. CDR1 and CDR2 (germline): SGHNT, YYREEE (reference sequence). The CDR3 contains 13 residues. The clonotype comes from an adult who received the AZD1222 COVID-19 vaccine. The sequenced sample was peripheral blood, obtained 28 days after the second AZD1222 dose. The rearrangement links TRBV5-4 to TRBJ2-1, with TRBD2 matching 7 bases. As DNA, the CDR3 is TGTGCCAGCAGCCCGGGGGGATACAATGAGCAGTTCTTC. Its translation: CASSPGGYNEQFF.